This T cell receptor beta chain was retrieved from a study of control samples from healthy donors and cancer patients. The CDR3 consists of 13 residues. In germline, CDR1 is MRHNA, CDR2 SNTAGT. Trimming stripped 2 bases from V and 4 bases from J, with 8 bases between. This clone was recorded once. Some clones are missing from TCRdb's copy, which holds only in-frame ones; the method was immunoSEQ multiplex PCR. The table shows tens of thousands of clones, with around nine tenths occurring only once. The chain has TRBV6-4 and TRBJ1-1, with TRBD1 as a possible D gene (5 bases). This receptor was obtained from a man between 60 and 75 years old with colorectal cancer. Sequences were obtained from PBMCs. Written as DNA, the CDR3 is TGTGCCAGCAGTGACCGGGGGGGCACTGAAGCTTTCTTT. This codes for CASSDRGGTEAFF.